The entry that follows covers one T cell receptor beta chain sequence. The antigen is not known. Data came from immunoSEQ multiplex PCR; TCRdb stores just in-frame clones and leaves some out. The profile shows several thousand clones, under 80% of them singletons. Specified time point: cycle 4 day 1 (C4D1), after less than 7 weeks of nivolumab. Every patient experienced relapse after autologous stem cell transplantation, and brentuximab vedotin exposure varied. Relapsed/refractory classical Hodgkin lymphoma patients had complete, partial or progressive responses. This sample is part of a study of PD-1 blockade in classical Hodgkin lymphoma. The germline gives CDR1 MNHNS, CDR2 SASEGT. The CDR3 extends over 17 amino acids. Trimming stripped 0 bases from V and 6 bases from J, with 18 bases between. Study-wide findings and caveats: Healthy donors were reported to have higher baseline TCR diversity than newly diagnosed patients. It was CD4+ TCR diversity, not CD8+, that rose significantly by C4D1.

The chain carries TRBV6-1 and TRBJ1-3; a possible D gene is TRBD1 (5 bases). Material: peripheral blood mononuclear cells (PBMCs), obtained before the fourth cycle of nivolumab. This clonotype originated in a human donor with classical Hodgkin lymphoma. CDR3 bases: TGTGCCAGCAGTGAAGCCCATTACCGTGGAGGGGAAAACACCATATATTTT. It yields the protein CASSEAHYRGGENTIYF.